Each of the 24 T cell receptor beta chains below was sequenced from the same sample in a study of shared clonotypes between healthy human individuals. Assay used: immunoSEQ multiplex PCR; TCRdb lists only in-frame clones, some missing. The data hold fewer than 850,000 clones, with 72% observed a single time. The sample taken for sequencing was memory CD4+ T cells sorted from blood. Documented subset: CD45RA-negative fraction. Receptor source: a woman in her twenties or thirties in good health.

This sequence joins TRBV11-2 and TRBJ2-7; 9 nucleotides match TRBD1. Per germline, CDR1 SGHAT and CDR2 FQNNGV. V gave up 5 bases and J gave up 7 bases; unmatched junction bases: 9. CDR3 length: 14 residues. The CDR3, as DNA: TGTGCCAGCAGCCACCTGGGGACAGGGAGGGAGCAGTACTTC. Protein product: CASSHLGTGREQYF.

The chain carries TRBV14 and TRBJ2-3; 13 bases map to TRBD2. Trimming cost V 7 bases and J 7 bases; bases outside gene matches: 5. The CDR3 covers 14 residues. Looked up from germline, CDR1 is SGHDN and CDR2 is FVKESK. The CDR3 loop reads CASKTSGRAYTQYF. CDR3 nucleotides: TGTGCCAGCAAAACTAGCGGGAGGGCGTATACGCAGTATTTT.

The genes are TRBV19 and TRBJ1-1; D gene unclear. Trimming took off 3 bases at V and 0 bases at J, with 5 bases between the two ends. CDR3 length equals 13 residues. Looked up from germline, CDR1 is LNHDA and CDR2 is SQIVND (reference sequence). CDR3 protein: CASSIYLNTEAFF. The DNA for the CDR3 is TGTGCCAGTAGTATCTACCTGAACACTGAAGCTTTCTTT. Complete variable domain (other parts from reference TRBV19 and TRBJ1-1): DGGITQSPKYLFRKEGQNVTLSCEQNLNHDAMYWYRQDPGQGLRLIYYSQIVNDFQKGDIAEGYSVSREKKESFPLTVTSAQKNPTAFYLCASSIYLNTEAFFGQGTRLTVV.

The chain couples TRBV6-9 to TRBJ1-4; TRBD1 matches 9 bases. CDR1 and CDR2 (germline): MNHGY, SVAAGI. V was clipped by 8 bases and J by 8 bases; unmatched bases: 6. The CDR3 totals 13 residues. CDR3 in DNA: TGTGCCAGCCTTTGGGACAGGGACGAAAAACTGTTTTTT. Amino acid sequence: CASLWDRDEKLFF.

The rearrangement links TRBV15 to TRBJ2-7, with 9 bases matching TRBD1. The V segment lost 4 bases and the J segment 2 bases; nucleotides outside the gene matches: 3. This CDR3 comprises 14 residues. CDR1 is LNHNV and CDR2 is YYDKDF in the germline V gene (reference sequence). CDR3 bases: TGTGCCACCAGCAAGGGACAGGGTCCCTACGAGCAGTACTTC. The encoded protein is CATSKGQGPYEQYF.

Written as DNA, the CDR3 is TGTGCCAGCAGTGGGGGAGTTACAGGGGGTATGAATGAGCAGTTCTTC. Residues: CASSGGVTGGMNEQFF. This sequence joins TRBV2 and TRBJ2-1, with 8 bases that match TRBD1. J lost 7 bases, V lost 4 bases, and 12 bases had no gene match. The CDR3 spans 16 residues. Germline V gene data show CDR1 as SNHLY and CDR2 as FYNNEI.

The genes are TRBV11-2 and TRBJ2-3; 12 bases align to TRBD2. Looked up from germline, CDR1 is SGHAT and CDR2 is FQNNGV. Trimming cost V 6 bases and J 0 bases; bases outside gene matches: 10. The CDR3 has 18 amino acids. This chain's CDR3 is CASRNRLAGELSTDTQYF. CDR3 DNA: TGTGCCAGCAGAAACAGACTAGCGGGAGAGTTAAGCACAGATACGCAGTATTTT.

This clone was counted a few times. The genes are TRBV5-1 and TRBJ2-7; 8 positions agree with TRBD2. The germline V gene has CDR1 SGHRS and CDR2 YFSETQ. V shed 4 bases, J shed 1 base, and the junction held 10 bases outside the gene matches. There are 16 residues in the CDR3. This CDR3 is CASSGEAGAISYEQYF. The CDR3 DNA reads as TGCGCCAGCAGCGGGGAAGCGGGAGCGATATCCTACGAGCAGTACTTC.

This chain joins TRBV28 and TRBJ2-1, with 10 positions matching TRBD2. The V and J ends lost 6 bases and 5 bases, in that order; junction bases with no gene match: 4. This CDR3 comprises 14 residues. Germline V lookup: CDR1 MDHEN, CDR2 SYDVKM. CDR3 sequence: CASSRLAGDNEQFF. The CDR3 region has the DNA TGTGCCAGCAGCCGACTAGCGGGCGACAATGAGCAGTTCTTC.

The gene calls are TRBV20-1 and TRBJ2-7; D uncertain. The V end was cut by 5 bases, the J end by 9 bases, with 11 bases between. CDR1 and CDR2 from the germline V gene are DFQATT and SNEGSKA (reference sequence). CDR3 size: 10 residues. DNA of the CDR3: TGCAGTGCTGTGGCCAGTAGGCAGTACTTC. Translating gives CSAVASRQYF.

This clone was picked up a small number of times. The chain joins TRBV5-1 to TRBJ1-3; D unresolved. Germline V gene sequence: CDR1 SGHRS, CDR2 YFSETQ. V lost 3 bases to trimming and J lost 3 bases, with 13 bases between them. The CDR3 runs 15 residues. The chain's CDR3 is CASSSARGSGNTIYF. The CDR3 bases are TGCGCCAGCAGCTCAGCGAGAGGAAGTGGAAACACCATATATTTT. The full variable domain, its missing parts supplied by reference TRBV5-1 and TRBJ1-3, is KAGVTQTPRYLIKTRGQQVTLSCSPISGHRSVSWYQQTPGQGLQFLFEYFSETQRNKGNFPGRFSGRQFSNSRSEMNVSTLELGDSALYLCASSSARGSGNTIYFGEGSWLTVV.

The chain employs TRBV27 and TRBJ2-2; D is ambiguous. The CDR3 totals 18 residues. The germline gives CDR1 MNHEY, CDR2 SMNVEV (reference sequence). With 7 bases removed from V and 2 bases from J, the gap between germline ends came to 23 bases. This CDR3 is CASTPDTSRDANTGELFF. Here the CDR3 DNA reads TGTGCCAGCACACCCGACACGTCTAGGGATGCAAACACCGGGGAGCTGTTTTTT.

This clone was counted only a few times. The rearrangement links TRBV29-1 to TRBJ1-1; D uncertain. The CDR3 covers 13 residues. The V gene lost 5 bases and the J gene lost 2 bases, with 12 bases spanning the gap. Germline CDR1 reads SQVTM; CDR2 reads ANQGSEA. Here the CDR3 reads CSVREPSNTEAFF. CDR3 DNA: TGCAGCGTTCGTGAACCGAGTAACACTGAAGCTTTCTTT.

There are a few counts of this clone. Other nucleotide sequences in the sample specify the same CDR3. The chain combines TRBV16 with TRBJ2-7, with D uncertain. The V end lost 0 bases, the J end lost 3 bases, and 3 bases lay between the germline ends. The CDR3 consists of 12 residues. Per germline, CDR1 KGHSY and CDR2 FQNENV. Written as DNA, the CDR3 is TGTGCCAGCAGCCAATCACTCTACGAGCAGTACTTC. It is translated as CASSQSLYEQYF.

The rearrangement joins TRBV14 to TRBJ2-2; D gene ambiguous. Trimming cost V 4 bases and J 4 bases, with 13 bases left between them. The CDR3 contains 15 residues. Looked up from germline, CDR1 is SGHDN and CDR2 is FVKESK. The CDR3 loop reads CASSPPRGVTGELFF. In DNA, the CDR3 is TGTGCCAGCAGCCCGCCTCGCGGTGTCACCGGGGAGCTGTTTTTT.

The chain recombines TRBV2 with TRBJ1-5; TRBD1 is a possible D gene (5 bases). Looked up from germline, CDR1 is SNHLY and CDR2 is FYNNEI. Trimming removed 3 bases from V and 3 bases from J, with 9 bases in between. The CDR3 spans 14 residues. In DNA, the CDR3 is TGTGCCAGCAGTGAGCGGGGCGCCAATCAGCCCCAGCATTTT. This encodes CASSERGANQPQHF.

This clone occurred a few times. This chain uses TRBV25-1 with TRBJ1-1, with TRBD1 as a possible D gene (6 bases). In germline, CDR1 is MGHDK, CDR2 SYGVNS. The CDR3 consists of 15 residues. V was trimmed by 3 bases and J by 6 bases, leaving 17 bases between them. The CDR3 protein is CASSDETTGFAEAFF. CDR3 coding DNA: TGTGCCAGCAGTGACGAGACTACAGGGTTCGCTGAAGCTTTCTTT.

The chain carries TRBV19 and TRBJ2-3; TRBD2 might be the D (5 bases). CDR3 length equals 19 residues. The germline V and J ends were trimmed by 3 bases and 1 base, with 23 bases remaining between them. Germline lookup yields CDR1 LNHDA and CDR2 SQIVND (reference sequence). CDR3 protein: CASSMTGLALSLGTDTQYF. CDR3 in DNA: TGTGCCAGTAGTATGACCGGGCTAGCTCTCAGCTTGGGCACAGATACGCAGTATTTT.

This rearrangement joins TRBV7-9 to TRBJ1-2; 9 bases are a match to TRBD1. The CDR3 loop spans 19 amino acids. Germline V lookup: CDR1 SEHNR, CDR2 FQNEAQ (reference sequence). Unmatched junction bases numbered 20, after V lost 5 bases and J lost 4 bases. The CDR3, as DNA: TGTGCCAGCAGCCCTGGCTTGGGGGGACAGGGAGGACCAGGCTATGGCTACACCTTC. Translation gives CASSPGLGGQGGPGYGYTF.

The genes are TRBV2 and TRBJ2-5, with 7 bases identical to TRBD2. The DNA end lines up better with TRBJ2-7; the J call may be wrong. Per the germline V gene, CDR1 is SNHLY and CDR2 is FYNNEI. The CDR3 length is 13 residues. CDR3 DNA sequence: TGTGCCAGCATGGTGGGGACTACCTACGAGCAGTACTTC. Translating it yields CASMVGTTYEQYF.

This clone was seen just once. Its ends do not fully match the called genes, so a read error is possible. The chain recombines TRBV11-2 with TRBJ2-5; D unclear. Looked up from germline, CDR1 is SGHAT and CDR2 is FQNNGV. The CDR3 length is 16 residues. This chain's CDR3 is CASSQDRNGIGETQYF. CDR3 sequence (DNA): TGCGCCAGCAGCCAAGATCGAAATGGTATCGGTGAGACCCAGTACTTC.

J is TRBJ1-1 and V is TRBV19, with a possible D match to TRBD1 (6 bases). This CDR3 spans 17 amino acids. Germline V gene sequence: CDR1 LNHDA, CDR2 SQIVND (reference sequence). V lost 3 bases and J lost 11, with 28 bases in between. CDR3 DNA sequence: TGTGCCAGTAGTATCTATGGACAGTCCTTTGCAGCTGAGAGGGCTTTCTTT. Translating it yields CASSIYGQSFAAERAFF.

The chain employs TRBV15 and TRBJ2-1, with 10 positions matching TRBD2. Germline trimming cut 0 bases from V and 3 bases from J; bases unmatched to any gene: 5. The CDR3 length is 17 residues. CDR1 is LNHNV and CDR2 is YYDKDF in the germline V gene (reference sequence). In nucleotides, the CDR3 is TGTGCCACCAGCAGAGAAGGACTAGCGGTCCTCTACAATGAGCAGTTCTTC. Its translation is CATSREGLAVLYNEQFF.

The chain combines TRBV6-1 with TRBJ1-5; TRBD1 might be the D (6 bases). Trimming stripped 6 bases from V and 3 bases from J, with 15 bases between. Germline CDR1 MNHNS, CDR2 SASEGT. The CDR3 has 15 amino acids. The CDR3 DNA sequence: TGTGCCAGCAGGGCCCCGGGACATCCCAATCAGCCCCAGCATTTT. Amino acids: CASRAPGHPNQPQHF.